This TCR beta chain was observed in a study of PD-L1 blockade in urothelial cancer. Germline lookup yields CDR1 SGHRS and CDR2 YFSETQ. This CDR3 region has 19 residues. Trimming removed 4 bases from V and 0 bases from J; junction bases left unmatched: 12. General study findings and limits: Below-median TCR clonality that was measured in pretreatment blood predicted better survival.

As to this clone: As yet, its antigen is unknown.

Using immunoSEQ multiplex PCR, the repertoire was profiled, and TCRdb retains in-frame clones only, with some absent. The sample yields approximately 24,000 clones, about 88% seen once. This chain uses TRBV5-1 with TRBJ2-3; 12 bases agree with TRBD2. Specimen: PBMCs, collected around atezolizumab (anti-PD-L1) treatment. This TCR derives from a man aged 55-75 years with urothelial cancer. CDR3 loop: CASSPVGLAGGPSTDTQYF. The DNA for the CDR3 is TGCGCCAGCAGCCCGGTAGGGCTAGCGGGAGGGCCTAGCACAGATACGCAGTATTTT.